The clone carrying this T cell receptor beta chain was seen ten or more times. The data were taken from a study of T-cell reconstitution after alpha-beta-depleted transplantation in children. The CDR3 has 15 residues. CDR1 SGHNT and CDR2 YENEEA come from the germline V gene. Trimming cost V 6 bases and J 6 bases; bases outside gene matches: 7. A TCRbeta library incorporating unique molecular identifiers was prepared. TCRdb re-analysed the PCR reads in MiXCR, keeping a single row per CDR3 protein. In the table there are roughly 220,000 distinct CDR3 sequences, 9.7% of which are singletons. The sequence derives from a human donor who donated a stem cell graft to a child with SCID. The starting material was PBMCs from the stem cell graft donor, obtained from the stem cell graft. The chain uses TRBV11-3 and TRBJ2-1, with 11 bases fitting TRBD1. The CDR3 sequence: CASSRTGGFLNEQFF. Here the CDR3 DNA reads TGTGCCAGCAGTCGGACAGGGGGCTTCCTCAATGAGCAGTTCTTC.